A selection of T cell receptor beta chains follows, all from one sample in a study of blood T cell repertoires in COVID-19. Here immunoSEQ multiplex PCR was the method, and the copy in TCRdb shows in-frame clones only, minus some. The sample contains 300,000 to 400,000 clones, more than 75% of which appear only once. The specimen sequenced was PBMCs or T cells enriched from blood (not recorded which). These receptors originate from a woman between 18 and 30 years old who had recovered from COVID-19. The CDR3 runs from the conserved cysteine through the conserved F or W. D genes are given only for firm matches. Only some rows state a clone size, as once, few, many or a class for expanded clones.

j_gene	d_gene	v_gene	abundance	CDR3nt	CDR3aa
TRBJ1-1	NA	TRBV20-1	NA	TGCAGTGCTAGCGGGACTGAAGCTTTCTTT	CSASGTEAFF
TRBJ2-7	NA	TRBV2	NA	TGTGCCATCCCGGGCAGGGCCCTGGACGAGCAGTACTTC	CAIPGRALDEQYF
TRBJ2-7	NA	TRBV2	once	TGTGCCAGCAGTGAAGGGCCCTACGAGCAGTACTTC	CASSEGPYEQYF
TRBJ2-1	TRBD1	TRBV7-3	NA	TGTGCCAGCAGCGCGGGACAGGGCTCCTACAATGAGCAGTTCTTC	CASSAGQGSYNEQFF
TRBJ2-2	NA	TRBV25-1	few	TGTGCCAGCAGTGATGGGAGGTCGGACACCGGGGAGCTGTTTTTT	CASSDGRSDTGELFF
TRBJ2-2	NA	TRBV6-5	few	TGTGCCAGCATTGGGCCTCCGTGGGACACCGGGGAGCTGTTTTTT	CASIGPPWDTGELFF
TRBJ2-3	NA	TRBV5-6	NA	TGTGCCAGCAGCTTGAAAGGGGTGGACACGCAGTATTTT	CASSLKGVDTQYF
TRBJ1-6	TRBD1	TRBV5-8	NA	TGTGCCAGCAGCCAAGACAGGGCGAGCTCCTATAATTCACCCCTCCACTTT	CASSQDRASSYNSPLHF
TRBJ2-7	NA	TRBV7-9	NA	TGTGCCAGCAGCTTTTTGAGGGAGTCAGACGAGCAGTACTTC	CASSFLRESDEQYF
TRBJ1-4	NA	TRBV7-9	NA	TGTGCCAGCAGCTTAGGTACAGGAGCAACTAATGAAAAACTGTTTTTT	CASSLGTGATNEKLFF
TRBJ1-4	NA	TRBV13	NA	TGTGCCAGCAGGAAAGAGACTTACACAACTAATGAAAAACTGTTTTTT	CASRKETYTTNEKLFF
TRBJ1-1	TRBD1	TRBV18	NA	TGTGCCAGCTCACCAAAAAACAGGGGGAACACTGAAGCTTTCTTT	CASSPKNRGNTEAFF
TRBJ2-3	NA	TRBV2	NA	TGTGCCAGCAGTGACCCGGGATCTTACACAGATACGCAGTATTTT	CASSDPGSYTDTQYF
TRBJ1-6	NA	TRBV11-2	NA	TGTGCCAGCAGCGCCGGATGGGGAGATAATTCACCCCTCCACTTT	CASSAGWGDNSPLHF
TRBJ1-2	NA	TRBV7-2	NA	TGTGCCAGCAGCTTTATTTCTAGGACTATAGCTAACTATGGCTACACCTTC	CASSFISRTIANYGYTF
TRBJ2-1	NA	TRBV7-9	few	TGTGCCAGCAGTTTGGGTTTAAGGGGTTACGACAATGAGCAGTTCTTC	CASSLGLRGYDNEQFF
TRBJ1-2	NA	TRBV7-9	NA	TGTGCCAGCAGCTTAGCTTCAGGAACCCAGGGATTCGTCAATGGCTACACCTTC	CASSLASGTQGFVNGYTF
TRBJ1-3	NA	TRBV6-5	NA	TGTGCCAGTGAGAGACAGGGAAACACCATATATTTT	CASERQGNTIYF
TRBJ2-5	TRBD2	TRBV3-1/TRBV3-2	NA	TGTGCCAGCAGCTCCCGAGCGGGGGGGAGACAAGAGACCCAGTACTTC	CASSSRAGGRQETQYF
TRBJ1-4	TRBD1	TRBV7-9	NA	TGTGCCAGCAGCTTTTCAGGACAGGCAATTTTT	CASSFSGQAIF
TRBJ2-2	TRBD2	TRBV7-9	NA	TGTGCCAGCAGCCCGCTGTTAGGCGGGGGGGCCATGGACGGGGAGCTGTTTTTT	CASSPLLGGGAMDGELFF
TRBJ1-2	NA	TRBV5-1	NA	TGCGCCAGCAGCTTGGAACTCCTCGGGAGAGACTATGGCTACACCTTC	CASSLELLGRDYGYTF
TRBJ2-7	NA	TRBV13	NA	TGTGCCAGCAGCTTAGCAGGAACGAACTACGAGCAGTACTTC	CASSLAGTNYEQYF
TRBJ1-2	TRBD1	TRBV12-3/TRBV12-4	NA	TGTGCCAGCATCGAACAGGGGGAGTATGGCTACACCTTC	CASIEQGEYGYTF